One and the same sample provided the 14 T cell receptor beta chains below, sequenced in a study of blood T cells in healthy people across ages. PCR was performed a second time for about 7 to 11 cycles using a sample-barcoded 5' primer and a J-beta primer mix. MiXCR was run by TCRdb on the 5' RACE reads, yielding one entry per CDR3 protein. The sample includes 1.5 million to 2 million distinct CDR3 sequences, roughly two fifths of them seen just once. The sample taken for sequencing was blood. The receptors were sampled from a human donor in good health.

This clonotype has just a few counts. J is TRBJ1-1 and V is TRBV2; tentatively, D is TRBD1 (6 bases). CDR1 and CDR2 from the germline V gene are SNHLY and FYNNEI. V lost 7 bases and J 3 bases, leaving 15 bases between the germline ends. The CDR3 spans 14 residues. CDR3 loop: CASTPTGEDTEAFF. DNA of the CDR3: TGTGCCAGCACCCCGACAGGAGAAGACACTGAAGCTTTCTTT.

V and J are TRBV24-1 and TRBJ2-7; D assignment may be TRBD1 or TRBD2 (5 bases each). V lost 5 bases, J lost 2 bases, and 12 bases lay in between. The CDR3 length is 14 residues. Germline CDR1 KGHDR, CDR2 SFDVKD. For the CDR3, the DNA is TGTGCCACCAGTGCGACAGCCGGGGCCTACGAGCAGTACTTC. This encodes CATSATAGAYEQYF.

CDR3 sequence: CASSQDWALLNYEQYF. CDR3 nucleotide sequence: TGCGCCAGCAGCCAAGATTGGGCGCTCCTGAACTACGAGCAGTACTTC. V and J are TRBV4-3 and TRBJ2-7; D gene uncertain. The CDR3 consists of 16 residues. Germline V gives CDR1 LGHNA, CDR2 YSLEER. V shed 0 bases and J shed 3 bases, with 15 bases lying between them.

The chain is built from TRBV24-1 and TRBJ2-2; D unclear. Trimming removed 0 bases at V and 4 bases at J, with 14 bases between. This CDR3 has 17 residues. CDR1 KGHDR and CDR2 SFDVKD come from the germline V gene. The chain's CDR3 is CATSDLSLGTTTGELFF. CDR3 bases: TGTGCCACCAGTGATTTGTCGTTGGGAACTACCACCGGGGAGCTGTTTTTT.

The V and J genes are TRBV18 and TRBJ1-1; 9 nucleotides align to TRBD1. The germline V gene has CDR1 KGHSH and CDR2 LQKENI. The CDR3 has 19 amino acids. The J segment lost 7 bases and the V segment lost 6 bases, leaving 24 bases of the junction unmatched. CDR3 amino acids: CASSPLTGGAWDRTGEAFF. CDR3 sequence (DNA): TGTGCCAGCTCCCCCCTTACAGGGGGCGCTTGGGATAGAACGGGTGAAGCTTTCTTT.

V gene TRBV5-4 combines with J gene TRBJ2-1, with TRBD2 matching over 10 bases. Looked up from germline, CDR1 is SGHNT and CDR2 is YYREEE (reference sequence). V trimming: 2 bases; J trimming: 4 bases; junction bases outside the gene matches: 6. This CDR3 is 16 amino acids long. CDR3 protein: CASSLALAGNYNEQFF. In DNA form, the CDR3 reads TGTGCCAGCAGCTTAGCACTAGCGGGGAATTACAATGAGCAGTTCTTC.

This sequence joins TRBV27 and TRBJ2-1; D is uncertain. The germline V and J ends were trimmed by 11 bases and 6 bases, with 11 bases remaining between them. The CDR3 is 11 residues long. Germline values: CDR1 MNHEY, CDR2 SMNVEV (reference sequence). The CDR3 protein is CAVGDTNEQFF. The CDR3 bases are TGTGCCGTCGGAGATACCAATGAGCAGTTCTTC.

This clonotype has just one count. CDR3 coding DNA: TGTGCCAGCAGCCAAGTTAACAGGGAGACCTCTGGCTACACCTTC. Translation gives CASSQVNRETSGYTF. V and J are TRBV14 and TRBJ1-2, with D perhaps TRBD1 (6 bases). The CDR3 spans 15 residues. The V end was cut by 1 base, the J end by 7 bases, with 16 bases between. Germline loops: CDR1 SGHDN, CDR2 FVKESK. Full variable domain (missing parts from reference TRBV14 and TRBJ1-2): EAGVTQFPSHSVIEKGQTVTLRCDPISGHDNLYWYRRVMGKEIKFLLHFVKESKQDESGMPNNRFLAERTGGTYSTLKVQPAELEDSGVYFCASSQVNRETSGYTFGSGTRLTVV.

In this sample, this clonotype turned up a few times. The rearrangement uses TRBV24-1 and TRBJ2-1, with D perhaps matching TRBD1 or TRBD2 (5 bases each). This CDR3 has 13 amino acids. Trimming shortened V by 4 bases and J by 8 bases, and 11 bases separated the two germline ends. Germline V CDR1 and CDR2: KGHDR, SFDVKD. CDR3 in amino acids: CATSDPGLDEQFF. The CDR3 coding sequence is TGTGCCACCAGTGACCCGGGGCTCGATGAGCAGTTCTTC.

This clonotype has more than one count but fewer than ten. The V call is TRBV7-2, the J call TRBJ2-4; D call uncertain. The CDR3 covers 15 residues. The germline gives CDR1 SGHTA, CDR2 FQGNSA. V gave up 4 bases and J gave up 0 bases, with 10 bases separating them. CDR3 sequence: CASSYLDLAKNIQYF. CDR3 bases: TGTGCCAGCAGCTACTTAGACCTAGCCAAAAACATTCAGTACTTC.

Details on this clonotype: A read error may produce the germline difference seen at one junction end. The V and J genes are TRBV7-7 and TRBJ2-4; TRBD2 is a possible D gene (6 bases). The germline gives CDR1 SSHAT, CDR2 FNYEAQ (reference sequence). CDR3 length equals 15 residues. CDR3 sequence reads: CASSFSGDLYNEQYF. Here the CDR3 DNA reads TGTGCTAGCAGCTTCTCGGGGGACCTATACAATGAGCAGTACTTC.

Concerning this clonotype itself: At one end, the junction sequence differs from germline, possibly due to a read error. The chain has TRBV9 and TRBJ2-1; 14 nucleotides match TRBD2. This CDR3 contains 18 residues. The germline V gene has CDR1 SGDLS and CDR2 YYNGEE. The CDR3 loop is CASGVGGTSGGQYNEQFF. CDR3 DNA: TGTGCCAGCGGCGTAGGTGGGACTAGCGGGGGCCAATACAATGAGCAGTTCTTC.

This clonotype was seen ten or more times. This chain joins TRBV5-5 and TRBJ2-7, with 8 bases lining up with TRBD1. The CDR3 runs 13 residues. Germline V gene lookup returns CDR1 SGHKS and CDR2 YYEKEE (reference sequence). The junction had 4 bases not matched to a gene; V was cut back by 2 bases and J by 6 bases. CDR3 sequence: CASSFGTGGEQYF. For the CDR3, the DNA is TGTGCCAGCAGCTTCGGAACAGGGGGCGAGCAGTACTTC.

This clonotype occurred a few times. The gene calls are TRBV12-3 or TRBV12-4 and TRBJ2-5; either TRBD1 or TRBD2 may fit D (5 bases each). The CDR3 consists of 14 residues. With 6 bases removed from V and 2 bases from J, the gap between germline ends came to 13 bases. The CDR3 DNA is TGTGCCAGCAGCTTCGGGACGGAACAAGAGACCCAGTACTTC. Its translation: CASSFGTEQETQYF.